This is a list of T cell receptor beta chains from one sample in a study of T cell responses to AZD1222 COVID-19 vaccine. Assay: immunoSEQ multiplex PCR; the TCRdb copy retains only in-frame clones and omits some. In the table there are approximately 110,000 clones, around 94% of which are singletons. Sequenced material: peripheral blood, taken on day 0 of AZD1222 vaccination. These receptors all come from an adult in good health. Both conserved end residues are part of each CDR3. The order of the fields is J gene, clone size, V gene, D gene, CDR3 DNA, CDR3 protein. A D gene is named only where the DNA matches it firmly. A clone size is listed for some rows: how often the clone was seen (once, few, many), or a class if it is expanded.

j_gene: TRBJ2-3
abundance: few
v_gene: TRBV4-2
d_gene: TRBD2
CDR3nt: TGTGCCAGCAGCCAAACCCTAGCGGGGGGGACAGATACGCAGTATTTT
CDR3aa: CASSQTLAGGTDTQYF

j_gene: TRBJ1-1
abundance: once
v_gene: TRBV6-5
d_gene: NA
CDR3nt: TGTGCCAGCAACGCGGCTGAAGCTTTCTTT
CDR3aa: CASNAAEAFF

j_gene: TRBJ2-7
abundance: NA
v_gene: TRBV3-1/TRBV3-2
d_gene: NA
CDR3nt: TGTGCCAGCAGCCAATCTTTCAGGGCTTTCCCTTACGAGCAGTACTTC
CDR3aa: CASSQSFRAFPYEQYF

j_gene: TRBJ1-5
abundance: NA
v_gene: TRBV11-2
d_gene: NA
CDR3nt: TGTGCCAGCAGCTCCGGACGGAGCAATCAGCCCCAGCATTTT
CDR3aa: CASSSGRSNQPQHF

j_gene: TRBJ1-1
abundance: NA
v_gene: TRBV9
d_gene: TRBD1
CDR3nt: TGTGCCAGCAGCCCCCTGGGACAGGTTAACACTGAAGCTTTCTTT
CDR3aa: CASSPLGQVNTEAFF

j_gene: TRBJ1-2
abundance: NA
v_gene: TRBV9
d_gene: NA
CDR3nt: TGTGCCAGCAGCGTAGGGGAGCCTTATGGCTACACCTTC
CDR3aa: CASSVGEPYGYTF

j_gene: TRBJ1-1
abundance: once
v_gene: TRBV7-2
d_gene: NA
CDR3nt: TGTGCCAGCAGCTTAGTAGCACAGAAAGTTGAAGCTTTCTTT
CDR3aa: CASSLVAQKVEAFF

j_gene: TRBJ1-1
abundance: NA
v_gene: TRBV27
d_gene: NA
CDR3nt: TGTGCCAGCAAAGGGACTATGAACACTGAAGCTTTCTTT
CDR3aa: CASKGTMNTEAFF

j_gene: TRBJ2-3
abundance: NA
v_gene: TRBV7-3
d_gene: NA
CDR3nt: TGTGCCAGCAGCTTAGTCAGGGCAGATACGCAGTATTTT
CDR3aa: CASSLVRADTQYF

j_gene: TRBJ1-4
abundance: NA
v_gene: TRBV15
d_gene: NA
CDR3nt: TGTGCCACCAGCAGAGAGGGAGGGAGTAGTGAAAAACTGTTTTTT
CDR3aa: CATSREGGSSEKLFF

j_gene: TRBJ2-1
abundance: once
v_gene: TRBV6-2/TRBV6-3
d_gene: TRBD2
CDR3nt: TGTGCCAGCAGTTACGGCCGCGGGGGGGCCGCAGACAATGAGCAGTTCTTC
CDR3aa: CASSYGRGGAADNEQFF

j_gene: TRBJ1-2
abundance: NA
v_gene: TRBV12-3/TRBV12-4
d_gene: NA
CDR3nt: TGTGCCAGCAGTTTAGGGGCCAGGGGTGGCTACACCTTC
CDR3aa: CASSLGARGGYTF

j_gene: TRBJ2-1
abundance: NA
v_gene: TRBV4-3
d_gene: NA
CDR3nt: TGCGCCAGCAGCCAAGAAAGGACAGAGCCCTACAATGAGCAGTTCTTC
CDR3aa: CASSQERTEPYNEQFF

j_gene: TRBJ2-1
abundance: NA
v_gene: TRBV30
d_gene: NA
CDR3nt: TGTGCCTGGAGTAACAGGTTGGTCAATGAGCAGTTCTTC
CDR3aa: CAWSNRLVNEQFF

j_gene: TRBJ1-3
abundance: NA
v_gene: TRBV28
d_gene: NA
CDR3nt: TGTGCCAGCAGTTACAGGGCAGATGGAAACACCATATATTTT
CDR3aa: CASSYRADGNTIYF

j_gene: TRBJ1-1
abundance: few
v_gene: TRBV3-1/TRBV3-2
d_gene: NA
CDR3nt: TGTGCCAGCAGCCGCATACATGGGGAAGCTTTCTTT
CDR3aa: CASSRIHGEAFF

j_gene: TRBJ1-4
abundance: NA
v_gene: TRBV6-6
d_gene: NA
CDR3nt: TGTGCCAGCAGTTACGGAGATGAAAAACTGTTTTTT
CDR3aa: CASSYGDEKLFF

j_gene: TRBJ1-5
abundance: NA
v_gene: TRBV5-4
d_gene: NA
CDR3nt: TGTGCCAGCAGCTTGACGGTAGGAGGGGGGTATAGCAATCAGCCCCAGCATTTT
CDR3aa: CASSLTVGGGYSNQPQHF

j_gene: TRBJ2-1
abundance: NA
v_gene: TRBV5-8
d_gene: NA
CDR3nt: TGTGCCAGCAGCACGGGGGCAGGGCCTCCCTACAATGAGCAGTTCTTC
CDR3aa: CASSTGAGPPYNEQFF

j_gene: TRBJ2-1
abundance: NA
v_gene: TRBV12-3/TRBV12-4
d_gene: NA
CDR3nt: TGTGCCAGCAGTTTTTCTGGCAACAATGAGCAGTTCTTC
CDR3aa: CASSFSGNNEQFF

j_gene: TRBJ2-2
abundance: NA
v_gene: TRBV19
d_gene: NA
CDR3nt: TGTGCCACCAATCAACAGAGGAACACCGGGGAGCTGTTTTTT
CDR3aa: CATNQQRNTGELFF